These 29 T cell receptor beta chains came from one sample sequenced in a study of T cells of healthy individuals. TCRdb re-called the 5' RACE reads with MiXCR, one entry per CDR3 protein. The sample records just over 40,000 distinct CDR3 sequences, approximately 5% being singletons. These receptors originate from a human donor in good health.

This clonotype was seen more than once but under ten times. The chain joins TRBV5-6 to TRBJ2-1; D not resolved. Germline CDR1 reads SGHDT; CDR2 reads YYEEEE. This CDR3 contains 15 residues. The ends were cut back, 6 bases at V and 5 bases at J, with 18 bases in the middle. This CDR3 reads CASTLYSVRNNEQFF. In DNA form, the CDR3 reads TGTGCCAGCACCCTGTATTCGGTCAGGAACAATGAGCAGTTCTTC. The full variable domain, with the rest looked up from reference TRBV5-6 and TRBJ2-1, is DAGVTQSPTHLIKTRGQQVTLRCSPKSGHDTVSWYQQALGQGPQFIFQYYEEEERQRGNFPDRFSGHQFPNYSSELNVNALLLGDSALYLCASTLYSVRNNEQFFGPGTRLTVL.

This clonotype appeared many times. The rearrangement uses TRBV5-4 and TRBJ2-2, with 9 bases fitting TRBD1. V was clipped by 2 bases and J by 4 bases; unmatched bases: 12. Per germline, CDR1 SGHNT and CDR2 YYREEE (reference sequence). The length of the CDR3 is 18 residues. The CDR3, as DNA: TGTGCCAGCAGCTTTCTTTCAGAGGGACAGGGTGTCACCGGGGAGCTGTTTTTT. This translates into CASSFLSEGQGVTGELFF.

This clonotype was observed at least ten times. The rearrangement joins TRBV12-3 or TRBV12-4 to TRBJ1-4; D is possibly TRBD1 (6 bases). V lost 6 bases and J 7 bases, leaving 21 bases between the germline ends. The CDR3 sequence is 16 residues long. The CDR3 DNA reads TGTGCCAGCAGCCATAGTGGCGACAGGAGGGGTGAAAAACTGTTTTTT. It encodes CASSHSGDRRGEKLFF.

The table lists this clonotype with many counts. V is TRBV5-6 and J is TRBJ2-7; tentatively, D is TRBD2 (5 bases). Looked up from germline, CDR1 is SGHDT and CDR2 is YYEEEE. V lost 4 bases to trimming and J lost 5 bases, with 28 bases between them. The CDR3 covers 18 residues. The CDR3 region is CASSPLPPDPDYLHEQYF. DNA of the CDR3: TGTGCCAGCAGCCCTCTCCCACCGGACCCAGACTACTTGCACGAGCAGTACTTC.

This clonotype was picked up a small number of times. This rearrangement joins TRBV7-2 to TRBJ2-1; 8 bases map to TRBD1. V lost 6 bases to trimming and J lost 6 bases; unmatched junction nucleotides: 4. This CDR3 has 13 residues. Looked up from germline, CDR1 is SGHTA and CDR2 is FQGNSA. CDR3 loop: CASRLGTGNEQFF. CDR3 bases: TGTGCCAGCAGGCTAGGGACAGGCAATGAGCAGTTCTTC.

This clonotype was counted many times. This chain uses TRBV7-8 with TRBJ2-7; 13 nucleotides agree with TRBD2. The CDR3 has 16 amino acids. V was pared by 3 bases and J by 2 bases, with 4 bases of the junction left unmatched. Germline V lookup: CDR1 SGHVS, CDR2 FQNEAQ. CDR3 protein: CASSFQLAGGTYEQYF. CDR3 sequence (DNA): TGTGCCAGCAGCTTTCAACTAGCGGGAGGGACCTACGAGCAGTACTTC. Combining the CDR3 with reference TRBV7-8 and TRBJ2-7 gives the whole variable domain GAGVSQSPRYKVAKRGQDVALRCDPISGHVSLFWYQQALGQGPEFLTYFQNEAQLDKSGLPSDRFFAERPEGSVSTLKIQRTQQEDSAVYLCASSFQLAGGTYEQYFGPGTRLTVT.

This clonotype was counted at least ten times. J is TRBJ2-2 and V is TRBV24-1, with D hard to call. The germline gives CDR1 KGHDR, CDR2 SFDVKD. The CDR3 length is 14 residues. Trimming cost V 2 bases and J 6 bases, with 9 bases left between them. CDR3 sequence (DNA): TGTGCCACCAGTGATTCACAGCTTTCCGGGGAGCTGTTTTTT. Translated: CATSDSQLSGELFF.

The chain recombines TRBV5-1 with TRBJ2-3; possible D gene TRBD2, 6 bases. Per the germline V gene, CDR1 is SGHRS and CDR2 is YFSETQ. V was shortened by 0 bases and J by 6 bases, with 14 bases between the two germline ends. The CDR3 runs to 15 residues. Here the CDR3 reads CASSLEGGNLDTQYF. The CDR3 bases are TGCGCCAGCAGCTTGGAGGGCGGGAATCTGGATACGCAGTATTTT. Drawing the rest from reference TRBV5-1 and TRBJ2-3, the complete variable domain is KAGVTQTPRYLIKTRGQQVTLSCSPISGHRSVSWYQQTPGQGLQFLFEYFSETQRNKGNFPGRFSGRQFSNSRSEMNVSTLELGDSALYLCASSLEGGNLDTQYFGPGTRLTVL.

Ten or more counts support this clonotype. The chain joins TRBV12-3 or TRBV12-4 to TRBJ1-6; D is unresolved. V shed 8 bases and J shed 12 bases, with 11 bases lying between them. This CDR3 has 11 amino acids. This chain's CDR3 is CASCDRGPLHF. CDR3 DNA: TGTGCCAGCTGTGATCGCGGACCCCTCCACTTT.

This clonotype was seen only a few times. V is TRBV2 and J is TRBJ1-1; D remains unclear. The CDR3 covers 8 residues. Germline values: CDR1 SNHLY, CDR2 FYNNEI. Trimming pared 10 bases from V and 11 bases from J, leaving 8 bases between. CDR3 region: CATIWAFF. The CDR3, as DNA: TGTGCCACAATTTGGGCTTTCTTT.

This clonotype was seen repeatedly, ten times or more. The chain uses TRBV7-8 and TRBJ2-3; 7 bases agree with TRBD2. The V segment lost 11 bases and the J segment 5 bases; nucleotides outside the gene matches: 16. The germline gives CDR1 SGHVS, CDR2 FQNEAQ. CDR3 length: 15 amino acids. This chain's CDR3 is CASRAAAGVRDTQYF. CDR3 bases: TGTGCCTCCCGGGCTGCGGCGGGGGTGCGAGATACGCAGTATTTT.

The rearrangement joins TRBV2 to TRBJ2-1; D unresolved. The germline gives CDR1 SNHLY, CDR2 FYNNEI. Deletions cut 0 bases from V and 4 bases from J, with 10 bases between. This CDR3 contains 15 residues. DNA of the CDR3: TGTGCCAGCAGTGAAGCGCCCACACGTTACAATGAGCAGTTCTTC. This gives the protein CASSEAPTRYNEQFF.

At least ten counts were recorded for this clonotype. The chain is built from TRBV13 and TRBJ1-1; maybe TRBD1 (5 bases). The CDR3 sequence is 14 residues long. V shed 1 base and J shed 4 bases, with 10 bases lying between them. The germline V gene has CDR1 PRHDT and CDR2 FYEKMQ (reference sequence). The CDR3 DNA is TGTGCCAGCAGCTTAGAACGGGGGAGCACTGAAGCTTTCTTT. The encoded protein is CASSLERGSTEAFF.

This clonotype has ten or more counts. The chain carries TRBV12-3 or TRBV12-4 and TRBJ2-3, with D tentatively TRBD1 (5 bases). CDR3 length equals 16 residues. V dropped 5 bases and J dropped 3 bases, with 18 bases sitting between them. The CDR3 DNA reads TGTGCCAGCAGTCCCGACAGTGTGGTCGGTACAGATACGCAGTATTTT. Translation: CASSPDSVVGTDTQYF.

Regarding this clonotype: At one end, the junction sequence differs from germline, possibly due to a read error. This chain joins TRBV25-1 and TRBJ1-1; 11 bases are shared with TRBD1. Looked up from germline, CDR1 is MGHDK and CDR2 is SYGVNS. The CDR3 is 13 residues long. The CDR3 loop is CANSGTGGNSAFF. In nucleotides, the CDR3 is TGTGCCAACAGTGGGACAGGGGGGAATTCAGCTTTCTTT.

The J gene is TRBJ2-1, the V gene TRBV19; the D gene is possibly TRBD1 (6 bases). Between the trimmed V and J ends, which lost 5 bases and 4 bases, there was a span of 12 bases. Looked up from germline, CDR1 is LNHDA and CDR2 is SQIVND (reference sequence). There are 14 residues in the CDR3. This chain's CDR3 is CASSHRDTYNEQFF. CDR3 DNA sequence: TGTGCCAGTAGTCACCGGGACACGTACAATGAGCAGTTCTTC.

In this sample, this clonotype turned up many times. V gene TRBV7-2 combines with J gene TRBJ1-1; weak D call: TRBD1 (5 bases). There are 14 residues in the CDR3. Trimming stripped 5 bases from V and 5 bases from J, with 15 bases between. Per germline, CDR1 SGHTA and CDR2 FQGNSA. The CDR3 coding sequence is TGTGCCAGCAGCCCCGGGACCTCAGAGACTGAAGCTTTCTTT. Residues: CASSPGTSETEAFF.

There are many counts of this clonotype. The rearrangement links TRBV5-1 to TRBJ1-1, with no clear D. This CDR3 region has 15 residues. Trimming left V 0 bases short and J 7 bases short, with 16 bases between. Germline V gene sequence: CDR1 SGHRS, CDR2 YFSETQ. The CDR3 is CASSLADRSRDEAFF. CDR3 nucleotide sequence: TGCGCCAGCAGCTTGGCTGACCGAAGTAGGGATGAAGCTTTCTTT.

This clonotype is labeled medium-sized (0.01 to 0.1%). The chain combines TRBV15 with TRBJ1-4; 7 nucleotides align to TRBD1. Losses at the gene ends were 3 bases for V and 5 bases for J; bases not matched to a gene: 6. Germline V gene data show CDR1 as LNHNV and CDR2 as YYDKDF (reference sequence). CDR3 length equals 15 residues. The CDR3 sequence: CATSSDRQGNEKLFF. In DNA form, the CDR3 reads TGTGCCACCAGCAGTGATAGACAGGGCAATGAAAAACTGTTTTTT.

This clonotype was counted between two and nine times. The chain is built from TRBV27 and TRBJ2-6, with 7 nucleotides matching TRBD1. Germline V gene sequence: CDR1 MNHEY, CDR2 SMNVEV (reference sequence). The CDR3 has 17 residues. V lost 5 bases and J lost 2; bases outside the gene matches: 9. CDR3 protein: CASSPSGQRTGANVLTF. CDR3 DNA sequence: TGTGCCAGCAGTCCGTCGGGACAGCGAACTGGGGCCAACGTCCTGACTTTC.

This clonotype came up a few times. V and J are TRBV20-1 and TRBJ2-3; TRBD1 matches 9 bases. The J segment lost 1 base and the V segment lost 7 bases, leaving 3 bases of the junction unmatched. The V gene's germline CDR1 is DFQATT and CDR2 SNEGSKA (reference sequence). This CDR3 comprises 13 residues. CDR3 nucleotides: TGCAGTGGGAGGACAGGGGGCACAGATACGCAGTATTTT. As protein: CSGRTGGTDTQYF.

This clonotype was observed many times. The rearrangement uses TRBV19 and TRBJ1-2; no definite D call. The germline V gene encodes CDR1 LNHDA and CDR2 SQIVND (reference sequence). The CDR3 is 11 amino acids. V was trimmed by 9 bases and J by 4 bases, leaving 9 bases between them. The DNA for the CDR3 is TGTGCCAGCAACGGATTCTATGGCTACACCTTC. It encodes CASNGFYGYTF.

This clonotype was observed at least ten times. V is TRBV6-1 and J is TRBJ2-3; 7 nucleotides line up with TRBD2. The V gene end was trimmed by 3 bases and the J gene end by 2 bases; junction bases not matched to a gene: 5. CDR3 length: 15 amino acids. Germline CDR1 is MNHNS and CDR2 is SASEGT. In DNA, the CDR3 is TGTGCCAGCAGTGACCAGCGGGGCTCCACAGATACGCAGTATTTT. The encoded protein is CASSDQRGSTDTQYF.

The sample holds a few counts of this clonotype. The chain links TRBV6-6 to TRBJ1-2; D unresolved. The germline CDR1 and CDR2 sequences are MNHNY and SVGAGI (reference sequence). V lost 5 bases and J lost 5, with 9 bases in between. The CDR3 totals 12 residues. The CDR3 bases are TGTGCCAGCAGTGAAGGTCGTTATGGCTACACCTTC. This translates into CASSEGRYGYTF.

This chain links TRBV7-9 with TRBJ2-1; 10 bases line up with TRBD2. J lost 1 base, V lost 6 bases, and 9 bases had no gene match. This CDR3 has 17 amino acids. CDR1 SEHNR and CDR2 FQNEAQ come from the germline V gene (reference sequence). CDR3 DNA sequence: TGTGCCAGCAGTTTTTCTAGCGGGAGTCGGTCCTACAATGAGCAGTTCTTC. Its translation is CASSFSSGSRSYNEQFF.

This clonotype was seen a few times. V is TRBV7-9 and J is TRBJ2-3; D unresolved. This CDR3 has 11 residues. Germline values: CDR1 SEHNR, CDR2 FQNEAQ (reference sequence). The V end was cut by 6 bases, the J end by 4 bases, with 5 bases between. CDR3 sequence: CASSPADTQYF. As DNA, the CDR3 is TGTGCCAGCAGTCCCGCAGATACGCAGTATTTT.

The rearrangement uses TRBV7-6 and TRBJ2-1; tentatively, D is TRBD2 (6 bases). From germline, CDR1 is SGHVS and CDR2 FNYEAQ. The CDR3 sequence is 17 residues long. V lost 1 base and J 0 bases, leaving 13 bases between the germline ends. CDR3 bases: TGTGCCAGCAGCTTAGGGGACTCCTTGAGCTCCTACAATGAGCAGTTCTTC. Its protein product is CASSLGDSLSSYNEQFF.

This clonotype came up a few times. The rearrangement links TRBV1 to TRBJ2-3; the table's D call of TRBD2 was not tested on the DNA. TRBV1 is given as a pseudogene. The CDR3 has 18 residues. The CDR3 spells CTSSLRGAGGPGTDTQYF. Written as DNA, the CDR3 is TGCACCAGCAGCCTAAGGGGAGCGGGAGGGCCCGGGACAGATACGCAGTATTTT.

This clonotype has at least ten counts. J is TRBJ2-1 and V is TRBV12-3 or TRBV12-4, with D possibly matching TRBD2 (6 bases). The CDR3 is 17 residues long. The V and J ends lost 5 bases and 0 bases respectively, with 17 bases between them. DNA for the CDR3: TGTGCCAGCAGTCACCCTACTAGCCGCCGCTCCTACAATGAGCAGTTCTTC. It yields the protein CASSHPTSRRSYNEQFF.